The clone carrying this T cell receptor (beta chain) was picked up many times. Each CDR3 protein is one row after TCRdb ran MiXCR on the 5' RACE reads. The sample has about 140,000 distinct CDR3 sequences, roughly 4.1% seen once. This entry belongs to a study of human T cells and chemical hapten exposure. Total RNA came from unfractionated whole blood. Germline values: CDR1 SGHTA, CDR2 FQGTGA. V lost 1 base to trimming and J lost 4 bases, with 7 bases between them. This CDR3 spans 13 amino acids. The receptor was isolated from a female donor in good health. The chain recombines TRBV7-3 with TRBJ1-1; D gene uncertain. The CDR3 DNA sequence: TGTGCCAGCAGCTTAAGGGGTTTCACTGAAGCTTTCTTT. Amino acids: CASSLRGFTEAFF.